One T cell receptor beta chain is described in this entry. Its antigen remains undetermined. Base quality data are lacking; no much larger clone is found one base away. Compared with germline, V lacks 5 bases and J lacks 1 base; bases without a gene match: 17. The cysteine opens and the phenylalanine closes a CDR3 of 19 amino acids. Just CDR3 DNA is preserved here, 57 bases in frame from base 1. CDR1 and CDR2 are drawn from the germline V gene: SGHTA, FQGNSA. Receptors were amplified or captured by the immunoSEQ multiplex PCR assay. High-throughput TCR-beta CDR3 sequencing of genomic DNA from most patients was performed by Adaptive Biotechnologies. The study's own analysis went as follows. TCR sequencing data were retrieved from Adaptive's ImmunoSEQ software for about 17 patients, whereas a few other patients were processed with MiXCR and VDJtools. Because the origin of CDR3 nucleotide sequences shared between donor and recipient could not be assigned, those sequences were removed. At least 2-fold expansion over unstimulated cells and a minimum CFSE-low frequency of 0.002% (template counts) or 0.001% (read counts) were required for clones to be classified as alloreactive. Clones detected in sequenced pre-transplant spleen, lymph node, or MLR CFSE-low populations of the donor or recipient were defined as mappable. Cumulative frequency of alloreactive clones was calculated as a percentage of all sequences weighted by copy number. The source is immuneACCESS, and TCRdb retained only in-frame sequences with V and J called. Part of the clones is not carried over; for the studies checked, unresolved V genes explain less than half of this, and the remainder is unexplained. Clonal size and the V and J genes are those of that table, whereas D and trimming came from the DNA. This sample is represented by several thousand clones; roughly 85% of them were singletons. Around 9.6% of the sample goes to the ten largest clones.

The data were taken from a study of graft-versus-host responses after intestinal transplantation (dated by TCRdb to the early 2020s). Study-wide context: The transplants that recipients received were multivisceral, liver-intestinal, or isolated intestinal. Every recipient was given anti-thymocyte globulin induction, then maintenance tacrolimus and steroids for about three years. After intestinal transplantation, graft-versus-host and host-versus-graft alloreactive T cell clones were followed in the graft, circulation and bone marrow using bulk TCR-beta CDR3 sequencing. To identify alloreactive clones, pre-transplant mixed lymphocyte reaction products were sequenced and compared with unstimulated pre-transplant donor and recipient T cells. A cohort of about two dozen intestinal transplant recipients, including one retransplant, was enrolled, and 3 patients lacking pretransplant specimens were excluded. A peak of at least 4% donor T cells among recipient peripheral blood mononuclear cells was the definition used for donor T cell macrochimerism. Rather than going through the commercial service, samples from three later patients were sequenced in-house on an Illumina MiSeq and processed with MiXCR. Overall study outcomes, separate from this receptor: In the allografts of patients with donor T cell macrochimerism, GvH to HvG T cell clonal ratios were high. GvH clones were detected in recipient bone marrow, and some of these GvH clones were observed earlier in ileal mucosa or blood, consistent with an intestinal mucosal origin. Peak levels of circulating GvH clones were associated with declines in HvG clones early after transplant. The relatively low number and heterogeneity of intestinal transplant patients limited the conclusions.

To isolate intraepithelial and lamina propria lymphocytes from graft specimens, dithiothreitol, EDTA incubations and collagenase D digestion were used. Bulk TCR-beta sequencing was performed on serial intestinal graft biopsy specimens collected as late as 600 days after transplant. The clonotype originates from a human patient who received an intestinal transplant, so some T cells may come from the graft donor. The chain is encoded by TRBV7-2 joined to TRBJ2-4; 7 of the junction bases match TRBD1. Sequencing was performed on ileum tissue, taken around 120 days after transplant. The CDR3 region reads CASSHRDRQALGAKNIQYF. The nucleotide sequence is given as TGTGCCAGCAGCCACCGGGACAGACAAGCCCTAGGGGCCAAAAACATTCAGTACTTC.